This T cell receptor beta chain was profiled in a study of blood T cell repertoires in COVID-19. Looking at the study overall: The United States, Italy and Spain were the sources of the acute and convalescent COVID-19 samples. Sample material is recorded as cDNA or gDNA derived from T cells, B-cell-depleted T cells, or PBMCs.

Some clones are missing from TCRdb's copy, which holds only in-frame ones; the method was immunoSEQ multiplex PCR. The sample consists of around 180,000 clones, about 86% of them appearing once. V gave up 4 bases and J gave up 2 bases; unmatched junction bases: 3. The germline CDR1 and CDR2 sequences are SGHNT and YENEEA. The CDR3 covers 15 residues. The chain has TRBV11-3 and TRBJ2-2; 8 bases map to TRBD2. Sequencing input: peripheral blood. The sequence derives from a woman between 25 and 40 years old with active or convalescent COVID-19. CDR3 sequence (DNA): TGTGCCAGCAGCTGGCGGGGGGCTAACACCGGGGAGCTGTTTTTT. Translating it yields CASSWRGANTGELFF.